These 10 T cell receptor beta chains were sequenced from one sample in a study of shared clonotypes between healthy human individuals. The method was immunoSEQ multiplex PCR; TCRdb's version includes in-frame clones alone and lacks a portion of them. There are about a million clones in the sample; around 76% occur only once, and approximately 1.5% lies in the top ten. Sequenced material: memory CD4+ T cells sorted from blood. Subset here: CD45RA-negative fraction. The receptors come from a man younger than 35 in good health.

This chain joins TRBV14 and TRBJ1-2; D gene ambiguous. The germline CDR1 and CDR2 sequences are SGHDN and FVKESK. V was trimmed by 2 bases and J by 8 bases, leaving 9 bases between them. The CDR3 contains 12 residues. CDR3 DNA: TGTGCCAGCAGCCAATCTATTTGGGGCTACACCTTC. It specifies CASSQSIWGYTF.

To note about this clone: Other DNA sequences within the sample encode an identical CDR3. The chain carries TRBV6-5 and TRBJ1-2; D might be TRBD1 (5 bases). The germline V gene has CDR1 MNHEY and CDR2 SVGAGI. This CDR3 contains 14 residues. V shed 2 bases and J shed 3 bases, with 10 bases lying between them. The CDR3 spells CASSYQGADYGYTF. The CDR3 DNA sequence: TGTGCCAGCAGTTACCAGGGTGCGGACTATGGCTACACCTTC.

This chain uses TRBV2 with TRBJ2-1; 7 bases fit TRBD1. The CDR3 is 13 amino acids. Germline CDR1 is SNHLY and CDR2 is FYNNEI. Trimming cost V 3 bases and J 8 bases; bases outside gene matches: 4. CDR3 bases: TGTGCCAGCAGTGACAGGGGGTGGGATGAGCAGTTCTTC. This encodes CASSDRGWDEQFF.

The gene calls are TRBV18 and TRBJ1-1, with D perhaps TRBD1 (5 bases). In germline, CDR1 is KGHSH, CDR2 LQKENI. The CDR3 is 17 amino acids. Trimming stripped 2 bases from V and 2 bases from J, with 18 bases between. The CDR3 bases are TGTGCCAGCTCACCAGATCCCTTGCGACAGAAAAACACTGAAGCTTTCTTT. Its protein product is CASSPDPLRQKNTEAFF.

The table lists this clone with a few counts. This chain connects TRBV13 to TRBJ2-1; 10 nucleotides line up with TRBD2. V dropped 5 bases and J dropped 5; count of bases not matched to a gene: 6. There are 15 residues in the CDR3. Germline V gene data show CDR1 as PRHDT and CDR2 as FYEKMQ (reference sequence). The DNA for the CDR3 is TGTGCCAGCAGCGGGGGACTAGCGATAGACAATGAGCAGTTCTTC. It encodes CASSGGLAIDNEQFF. Drawing the rest from reference TRBV13 and TRBJ2-1, the complete variable domain is AAGVIQSPRHLIKEKRETATLKCYPIPRHDTVYWYQQGPGQDPQFLISFYEKMQSDKGSIPDRFSAQQFSDYHSELNMSSLELGDSALYFCASSGGLAIDNEQFFGPGTRLTVL.

This clone was seen only once. The chain is built from TRBV5-1 and TRBJ1-5, with D possibly TRBD1 on 5 matching bases. This CDR3 comprises 16 residues. V was cut by 0 bases and J by 2 bases, with 12 bases left in between. Germline V lookup: CDR1 SGHRS, CDR2 YFSETQ. This CDR3 is CASSLGGIQGNQPQHF. The CDR3 DNA reads TGCGCCAGCAGCTTGGGGGGGATCCAGGGCAATCAGCCCCAGCATTTT.

Only one count was recorded for this clone. The genes are TRBV18 and TRBJ2-1; 9 nucleotides match TRBD2. Germline lookup yields CDR1 KGHSH and CDR2 LQKENI. V lost 4 bases, J lost 7 bases, and 5 bases stayed unmatched. CDR3 length: 14 residues. The CDR3 coding sequence is TGTGCCAGCTCACTAGCGGGGGTGCGTAATGAGCAGTTCTTC. This gives the protein CASSLAGVRNEQFF.

V and J are TRBV5-6 and TRBJ2-3; 7 bases are shared with TRBD2. This CDR3 region has 16 residues. V was clipped by 3 bases and J by 5 bases; unmatched bases: 12. CDR1 and CDR2 from the germline V gene are SGHDT and YYEEEE. CDR3 residues: CASSSHRTRSEDTQYF. As DNA, the CDR3 is TGTGCCAGCAGCTCCCACCGGACTAGGAGCGAAGATACGCAGTATTTT.

The chain joins TRBV6-1 to TRBJ2-2, with D hard to call. CDR1 is MNHNS and CDR2 is SASEGT in the germline V gene. The CDR3 loop spans 16 amino acids. V gave up 3 bases and J gave up 3 bases, with 14 bases separating them. CDR3 in amino acids: CASSDSPRRDTGELFF. For the CDR3, the DNA is TGTGCCAGCAGTGACAGTCCTAGACGTGACACCGGGGAGCTGTTTTTT.

This clone was counted only a few times. The chain links TRBV2 to TRBJ2-1; 9 bases are a match to TRBD2. This CDR3 region has 15 residues. CDR1 and CDR2 (germline): SNHLY, FYNNEI. V lost 6 bases and J lost 4; bases outside the gene matches: 7. CDR3 loop: CASRTSGGLYNEQFF. The CDR3 bases are TGTGCCAGCAGGACGAGCGGGGGGCTTTACAATGAGCAGTTCTTC.